This T cell receptor beta chain comes out of a study of OX40 agonist ivuxolimab in advanced cancers. Broader study findings: Part of the nonresponder group also had normalized T-cell clonal expansion that was low. Circulating CD4+ and CD8+ T cells showed clonal expansion by week 6 at 0.1 to 3.0 mg/kg.

The CDR3 runs 16 residues. Germline CDR1 and CDR2: LGHNA and YSLEER. With 0 bases removed from V and 3 bases from J, the gap between germline ends came to 11 bases. Patients were ruled out by autoimmune disease history or systemic immunosuppression. Here immunoSEQ multiplex PCR was the method, and the copy in TCRdb shows in-frame clones only, minus some. The data show 34,000 or so clones, around 81% seen once. In regard to this clone: Its antigen is as yet unknown.

The TCR was taken from an adult with an advanced solid tumor such as melanoma, head and neck, liver or kidney cancer. The genes are TRBV4-3 and TRBJ1-4, with D uncertain. Sequencing used CD4+ or CD8+ T cells sorted from blood, obtained in a trial of the OX40 agonist ivuxolimab. This CDR3 reads CASSQDTWRSNEKLFF. CDR3 bases: TGCGCCAGCAGCCAAGATACATGGCGGTCTAATGAAAAACTGTTTTTT.